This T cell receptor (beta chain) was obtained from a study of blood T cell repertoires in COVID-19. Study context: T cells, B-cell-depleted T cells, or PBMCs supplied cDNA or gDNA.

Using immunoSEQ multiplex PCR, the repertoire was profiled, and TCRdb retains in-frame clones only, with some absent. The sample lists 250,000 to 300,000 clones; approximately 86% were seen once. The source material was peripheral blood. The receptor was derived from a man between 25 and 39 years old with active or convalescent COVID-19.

As DNA, the CDR3 is TGCGCCAGCAGCTTGGGTGACCTGGCGGGGAATCAGCCCCAGCATTTT. It specifies CASSLGDLAGNQPQHF. The chain combines TRBV5-1 with TRBJ1-5; D remains unclear. Trimming removed 0 bases at V and 4 bases at J, with 14 bases between. Per germline, CDR1 SGHRS and CDR2 YFSETQ. This CDR3 comprises 16 residues.